Listed below are T cell receptor beta chains from one sample, sequenced in a study of blood T cells in healthy people across ages. TCRdb reanalysed the 5' RACE reads using MiXCR and keeps one entry per CDR3 protein. The table records some 1.6 million distinct CDR3 sequences, almost 35% of them present only once. The sample was blood. These receptors were collected from a woman aged 30 to 39 in good health. CDR3s include the opening cysteine and the closing phenylalanine or tryptophan. The order of the fields is clone size, D gene, V gene, J gene, CDR3 protein, CDR3 DNA. A D gene is named only where the DNA matches it firmly. Only part of the rows carry a size: once, few, many, or a class if the clone is expanded.

size: -; D: TRBD1; V: TRBV6-1; J: TRBJ1-2; CDR3: CASSEAFGQGGDGYTF; DNA: TGTGCCAGCAGTGAAGCATTCGGACAGGGGGGTGATGGCTACACCTTC
size: -; D: -; V: TRBV20-1; J: TRBJ1-2; CDR3: CSARDPGLSNYGYTF; DNA: TGCAGTGCTAGAGACCCAGGGCTATCTAACTATGGCTACACCTTC
size: few; D: TRBD1; V: TRBV28; J: TRBJ2-3; CDR3: CASSPPGTGGRFTQYF; DNA: TGTGCCAGCAGCCCGCCTGGGACAGGGGGTCGGTTTACGCAGTATTTT
size: -; D: -; V: TRBV6-5; J: TRBJ2-3; CDR3: CASSSVGADTQYF; DNA: TGTGCCAGCAGTTCTGTCGGAGCAGATACGCAGTATTTT
size: -; D: TRBD2; V: TRBV7-2; J: TRBJ2-7; CDR3: CASSTGRGSSYGQYF; DNA: TGTGCCAGCAGCACCGGGAGGGGGTCCTCCTACGGGCAGTACTTC
size: few; D: -; V: TRBV12-3/TRBV12-4; J: TRBJ2-1; CDR3: CASSRAETEQFF; DNA: TGTGCCAGCAGCCGAGCGGAGACCGAGCAGTTCTTC
size: -; D: -; V: TRBV14; J: TRBJ1-1; CDR3: CASSPNLEGAFF; DNA: TGTGCCAGCAGCCCTAACCTTGAGGGGGCTTTCTTT
size: -; D: -; V: TRBV24-1; J: TRBJ2-2; CDR3: CATSDGGGLHTGELFF; DNA: TGTGCCACCAGTGATGGAGGTGGACTACACACCGGGGAGCTGTTTTTT
size: few; D: -; V: TRBV7-9; J: TRBJ2-1; CDR3: CASSLVAAGYNEQFF; DNA: TGTGCCAGCAGCTTAGTTGCAGCGGGTTACAATGAGCAGTTCTTC
size: -; D: -; V: TRBV6-1; J: TRBJ2-7; CDR3: CASSEAKYEQYF; DNA: TGTGCCAGCAGTGAAGCGAAATACGAGCAGTACTTC
size: -; D: -; V: TRBV20-1; J: TRBJ1-1; CDR3: CSAPERGTEAFF; DNA: TGCAGTGCCCCCGAAAGGGGCACTGAAGCTTTCTTT
size: -; D: -; V: TRBV4-1; J: TRBJ1-2; CDR3: CASSQYSGGYTF; DNA: TGCGCCAGCAGCCAGTACTCCGGCGGCTACACCTTC
size: few; D: TRBD2; V: TRBV12-3/TRBV12-4; J: TRBJ2-1; CDR3: CASSFASGSWNEQFF; DNA: TGTGCCAGCAGTTTTGCTAGCGGGAGTTGGAATGAGCAGTTCTTC
size: few; D: -; V: TRBV5-5; J: TRBJ2-1; CDR3: CASSSTCNEQFF; DNA: TGTGCCAGCAGCTCAACATGCAATGAGCAGTTCTTC
size: -; D: -; V: TRBV5-1; J: TRBJ2-3; CDR3: CASSLGGGPRTDTQYF; DNA: TGCGCCAGCAGCTTGGGAGGAGGGCCGCGCACAGATACGCAGTATTTT
size: -; D: -; V: TRBV24-1; J: TRBJ2-2; CDR3: CATSDPAGELFF; DNA: TGTGCCACCAGTGATCCCGCCGGGGAGCTGTTTTTT
size: -; D: -; V: TRBV20-1; J: TRBJ2-7; CDR3: CSARDRREASREQYF; DNA: TGCAGTGCTAGAGATAGGAGGGAGGCGTCTCGCGAGCAGTACTTC
size: few; D: -; V: TRBV29-1; J: TRBJ2-2; CDR3: CSGSNTGELFF; DNA: TGCAGCGGCTCGAACACCGGGGAGCTGTTTTTT